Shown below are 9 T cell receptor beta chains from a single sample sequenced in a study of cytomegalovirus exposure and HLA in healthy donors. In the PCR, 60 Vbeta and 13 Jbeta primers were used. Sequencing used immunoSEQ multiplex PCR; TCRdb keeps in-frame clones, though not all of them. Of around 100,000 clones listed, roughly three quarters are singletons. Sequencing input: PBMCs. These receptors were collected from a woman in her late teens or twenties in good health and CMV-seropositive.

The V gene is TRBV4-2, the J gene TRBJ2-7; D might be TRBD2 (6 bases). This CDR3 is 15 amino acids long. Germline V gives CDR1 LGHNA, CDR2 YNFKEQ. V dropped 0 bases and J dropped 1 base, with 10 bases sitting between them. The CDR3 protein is CASSQDRGRSYEQYF. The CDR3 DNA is TGTGCCAGCAGCCAAGACCGGGGGAGGTCCTACGAGCAGTACTTC.

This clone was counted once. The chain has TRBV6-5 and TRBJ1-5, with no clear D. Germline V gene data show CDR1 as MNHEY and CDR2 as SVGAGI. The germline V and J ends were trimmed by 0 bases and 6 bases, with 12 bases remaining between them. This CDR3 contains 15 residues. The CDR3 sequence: CASSYSGGLGQPQHF. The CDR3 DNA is TGTGCCAGCAGTTACTCGGGAGGGCTCGGTCAGCCCCAGCATTTT.

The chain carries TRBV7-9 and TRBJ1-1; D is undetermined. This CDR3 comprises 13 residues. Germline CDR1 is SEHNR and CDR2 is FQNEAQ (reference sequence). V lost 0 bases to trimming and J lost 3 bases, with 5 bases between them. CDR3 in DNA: TGTGCCAGCAGCTTAGCAGAGTACACTGAAGCTTTCTTT. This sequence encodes CASSLAEYTEAFF.

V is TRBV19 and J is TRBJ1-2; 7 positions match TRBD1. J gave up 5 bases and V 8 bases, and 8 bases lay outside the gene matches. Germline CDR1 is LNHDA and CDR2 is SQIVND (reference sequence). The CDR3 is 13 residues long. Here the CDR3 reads CASFSTGVYGYTF. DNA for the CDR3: TGTGCCAGTTTTTCCACAGGGGTTTATGGCTACACCTTC.

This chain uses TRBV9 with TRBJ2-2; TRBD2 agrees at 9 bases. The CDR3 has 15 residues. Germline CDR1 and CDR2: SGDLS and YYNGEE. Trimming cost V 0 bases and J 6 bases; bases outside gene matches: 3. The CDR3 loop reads CASSVGGRAPGELFF. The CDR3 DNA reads TGTGCCAGCAGCGTAGGCGGGAGGGCCCCCGGGGAGCTGTTTTTT.

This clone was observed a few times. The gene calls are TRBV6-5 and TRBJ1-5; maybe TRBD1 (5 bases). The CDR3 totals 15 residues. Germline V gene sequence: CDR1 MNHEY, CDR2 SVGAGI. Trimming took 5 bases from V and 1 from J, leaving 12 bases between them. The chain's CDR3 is CASSRGWGSNQPQHF. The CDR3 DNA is TGTGCCAGCAGTCGGGGGTGGGGAAGCAATCAGCCCCAGCATTTT.

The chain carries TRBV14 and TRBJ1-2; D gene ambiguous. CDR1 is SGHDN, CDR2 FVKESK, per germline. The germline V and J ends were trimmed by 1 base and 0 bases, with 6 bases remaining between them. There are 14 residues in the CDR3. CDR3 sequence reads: CASSQAPANYGYTF. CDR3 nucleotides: TGTGCCAGCAGCCAAGCTCCAGCTAACTATGGCTACACCTTC.

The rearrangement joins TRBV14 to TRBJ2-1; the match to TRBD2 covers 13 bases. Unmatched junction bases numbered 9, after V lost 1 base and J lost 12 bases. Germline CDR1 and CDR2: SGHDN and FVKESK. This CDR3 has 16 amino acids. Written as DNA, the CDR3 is TGTGCCAGCAGCCAAGTTTCGGGACTAGCGGGATTAGGGCAGTTCTTC. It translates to CASSQVSGLAGLGQFF. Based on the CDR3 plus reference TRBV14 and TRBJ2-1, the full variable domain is EAGVTQFPSHSVIEKGQTVTLRCDPISGHDNLYWYRRVMGKEIKFLLHFVKESKQDESGMPNNRFLAERTGGTYSTLKVQPAELEDSGVYFCASSQVSGLAGLGQFFGPGTRLTVL.

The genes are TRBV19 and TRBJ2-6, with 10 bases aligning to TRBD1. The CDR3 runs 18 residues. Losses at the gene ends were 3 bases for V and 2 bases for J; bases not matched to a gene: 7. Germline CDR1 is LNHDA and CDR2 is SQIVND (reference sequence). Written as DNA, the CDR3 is TGTGCCAGTAGTATTCGACAGGGGGCACAGGCTGGGGCCAACGTCCTGACTTTC. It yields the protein CASSIRQGAQAGANVLTF.